This TCR beta chain derives from a study of cytomegalovirus exposure and HLA in healthy donors. A note on this clone: The antigen is undetermined.

The study, taken as a whole, reports: Fewer N-insertions than the roughly 670-donor mean were reportedly shown by an Asian-associated ancestry cluster in a later analysis. V- and J-gene trimming in TCR beta was tied to a missense DCLRE1C variant by an analysis performed later. As a later analysis revealed, most CMV-associated TCR beta chains appeared HLA-restricted.

13 Jbeta primers and 60 Vbeta primers were used for the PCR. Method: immunoSEQ multiplex PCR; TCRdb's copy keeps in-frame clones and lacks some. The sample contains roughly 54,000 clones, around four fifths of which appear only once. The CDR3 contains 16 residues. The V end was cut by 1 base, the J end by 7 bases, with 17 bases between. In germline, CDR1 is SGHRS, CDR2 YFSETQ. What was sequenced was PBMCs. The chain recombines TRBV5-1 with TRBJ2-2; tentatively, D is TRBD1 (5 bases). The receptor comes from a man over 45 in good health and CMV-seronegative. DNA of the CDR3: TGCGCCAGCAGCTTGATAGGGCAGGGAAAAAACGGGGAGCTGTTTTTT. Protein sequence: CASSLIGQGKNGELFF.